The 17 T cell receptor beta chains listed next were all sequenced from one sample in a study of blood T cell repertoires in COVID-19. Clones were sequenced by immunoSEQ multiplex PCR, and TCRdb holds only the in-frame ones, with some missing. The repertoire holds more than 110,000 clones, under 85% seen once, with almost 6.5% in the top ten. Material for sequencing was peripheral blood. The source is a human donor in a cohort sampled during active COVID-19.

V is TRBV11-2 and J is TRBJ2-5; 11 bases fit TRBD2. CDR3 size: 15 residues. Germline V gene data show CDR1 as SGHAT and CDR2 as FQNNGV. V was clipped by 3 bases and J by 2 bases; unmatched bases: 2. The CDR3 spells CASSFLAGGQETQYF. In DNA form, the CDR3 reads TGTGCCAGCAGCTTTCTAGCGGGGGGACAAGAGACCCAGTACTTC.

The chain recombines TRBV28 with TRBJ1-5; D gene unclear. This CDR3 is 14 amino acids long. Per germline, CDR1 MDHEN and CDR2 SYDVKM. V lost 3 bases to trimming and J lost 1 base, with 7 bases between them. DNA for the CDR3: TGTGCCAGCAGTTTTCAGGCAAGCAATCAGCCCCAGCATTTT. This codes for CASSFQASNQPQHF.

The chain couples TRBV19 to TRBJ1-1; possible D gene TRBD1, 6 bases. The CDR3 covers 13 residues. Germline lookup yields CDR1 LNHDA and CDR2 SQIVND (reference sequence). The germline V and J ends were trimmed by 5 bases and 6 bases, with 13 bases remaining between them. The CDR3 DNA follows: TGTGCCAGTAGTGCCAAGGGGGGGGCTGAAGCTTTCTTT. Its translation: CASSAKGGAEAFF. The whole variable domain, remainder taken from reference TRBV19 and TRBJ1-1, is DGGITQSPKYLFRKEGQNVTLSCEQNLNHDAMYWYRQDPGQGLRLIYYSQIVNDFQKGDIAEGYSVSREKKESFPLTVTSAQKNPTAFYLCASSAKGGAEAFFGQGTRLTVV.

The chain has TRBV15 and TRBJ2-7, with D perhaps TRBD1 (6 bases). Trimming removed 1 base at V and 2 bases at J, with 27 bases between. The germline V gene has CDR1 LNHNV and CDR2 YYDKDF (reference sequence). The CDR3 is 20 amino acids. The CDR3 loop reads CATSRGPGQTSERRAYEQYF. The CDR3 region has the DNA TGTGCCACCAGCAGAGGACCCGGACAGACGAGTGAGCGGCGGGCCTACGAGCAGTACTTC. Based on the CDR3 plus reference TRBV15 and TRBJ2-7, the full variable domain is DAMVIQNPRYQVTQFGKPVTLSCSQTLNHNVMYWYQQKSSQAPKLLFHYYDKDFNNEADTPDNFQSRRPNTSFCFLDIRSPGLGDTAMYLCATSRGPGQTSERRAYEQYFGPGTRLTVT.

In its sample, this clone was seen once. This rearrangement joins TRBV7-3 to TRBJ2-3, with a possible D match to TRBD2 (6 bases). Germline values: CDR1 SGHTA, CDR2 FQGTGA. This CDR3 has 14 residues. V lost 4 bases and J lost 2, with 10 bases in between. CDR3 coding DNA: TGTGCCAGCAGCTACCGGGACTCCACAGATACGCAGTATTTT. The encoded protein is CASSYRDSTDTQYF.

V and J are TRBV7-3 and TRBJ2-5, with 14 bases that match TRBD2. Germline CDR1 reads SGHTA; CDR2 reads FQGTGA. V shed 2 bases, J shed 1 base, and the junction held 6 bases outside the gene matches. This CDR3 spans 18 amino acids. The CDR3 spells CASSLRAGTSGGQETQYF. CDR3 bases: TGTGCCAGCAGCTTACGGGCGGGGACTAGCGGGGGCCAAGAGACCCAGTACTTC.

V gene TRBV5-1 combines with J gene TRBJ2-7, with TRBD1 matching 7 bases. The J segment lost 4 bases and the V segment lost 2 bases, leaving 6 bases of the junction unmatched. The CDR3 runs to 14 residues. Per the germline V gene, CDR1 is SGHRS and CDR2 is YFSETQ. CDR3 loop: CASSFGTARYEQYF. As DNA, the CDR3 is TGCGCCAGCAGCTTCGGGACAGCGCGATACGAGCAGTACTTC.

This rearrangement joins TRBV5-1 to TRBJ2-7; TRBD2 matches 9 bases. The CDR3 covers 14 residues. V gave up 4 bases and J gave up 6 bases; unmatched junction bases: 8. The germline V gene has CDR1 SGHRS and CDR2 YFSETQ. The CDR3 reads CASSRAGGGGEQYF. CDR3 nucleotide sequence: TGCGCCAGCAGCCGAGCGGGGGGAGGTGGCGAGCAGTACTTC.

The chain carries TRBV11-2 and TRBJ2-2; D perhaps matches TRBD1 (6 bases). There are 16 residues in the CDR3. V gave up 2 bases and J gave up 7 bases, with 17 bases separating them. Germline loops: CDR1 SGHAT, CDR2 FQNNGV. The CDR3 DNA follows: TGTGCCAGCAGCTTACGTGATAGGGGGTTCGGCGGGGAGCTGTTTTTT. Protein: CASSLRDRGFGGELFF.

V is TRBV6-6 and J is TRBJ2-7, with D unresolved. The germline V gene has CDR1 MNHNY and CDR2 SVGAGI (reference sequence). This CDR3 contains 12 residues. Trimming stripped 7 bases from V and 6 bases from J, with 13 bases between. CDR3 loop: CASIDQKREQYF. For the CDR3, the DNA is TGTGCCAGCATCGACCAGAAGCGCGAGCAGTACTTC.

The genes are TRBV18 and TRBJ2-3, with 9 nucleotides matching TRBD2. The germline CDR1 and CDR2 sequences are KGHSH and LQKENI. The V gene end was trimmed by 3 bases and the J gene end by 5 bases; junction bases not matched to a gene: 9. The length of the CDR3 is 16 residues. The CDR3 loop is CASSPAAGGMRDTQYF. CDR3 DNA: TGTGCCAGCTCACCGGCAGCGGGGGGAATGAGAGATACGCAGTATTTT. Full variable domain (rest looked up from reference TRBV18 and TRBJ2-3): NAGVMQNPRHLVRRRGQEARLRCSPMKGHSHVYWYRQLPEEGLKFMVYLQKENIIDESGMPKERFSAEFPKEGPSILRIQQVVRGDSAAYFCASSPAAGGMRDTQYFGPGTRLTVL.

V is TRBV6-2 or TRBV6-3 and J is TRBJ2-3, with a possible D match to TRBD1 (6 bases). Germline lookup yields CDR1 MNHEY and CDR2 SVGEGT. This CDR3 has 20 amino acids. The V end was cut by 2 bases, the J end by 0 bases, with 24 bases between. The CDR3 DNA is TGTGCCAGCAGTTACATACCCACCCCCGGGCAGGGGTATAGCACAGATACGCAGTATTTT. Translating it yields CASSYIPTPGQGYSTDTQYF.

V is TRBV7-9 and J is TRBJ1-4; D call uncertain. V gave up 5 bases and J gave up 5 bases, with 9 bases separating them. The CDR3 is 13 residues long. Germline CDR1 SEHNR, CDR2 FQNEAQ (reference sequence). CDR3 in amino acids: CASSPDKNEKLFF. Here the CDR3 DNA reads TGTGCCAGCAGCCCCGACAAGAATGAAAAACTGTTTTTT.

The gene calls are TRBV4-3 and TRBJ1-2; 7 nucleotides align to TRBD1. The V and J ends lost 1 base and 0 bases, in that order; junction bases with no gene match: 5. The germline gives CDR1 LGHNA, CDR2 YSLEER. The CDR3 length is 16 residues. This CDR3 reads CASSQGTGNPNYGYTF. CDR3 nucleotide sequence: TGCGCCAGCAGCCAAGGGACAGGAAACCCTAACTATGGCTACACCTTC.

In the case of this clone: One end of the junction varies from germline; a read error may be responsible. The CDR3 region is CASSIRTSAYNEQFF. CDR3 nucleotide sequence: TGTGCTAGCAGCATTCGGACTAGCGCATACAATGAGCAGTTCTTC. This chain links TRBV7-7 with TRBJ2-1; 9 bases line up with TRBD2. Germline-derived CDR1 and CDR2 are SSHAT and FNYEAQ (reference sequence). CDR3 length: 15 residues.

The chain joins TRBV6-1 to TRBJ2-7; 8 bases are shared with TRBD1. The CDR3 has 15 amino acids. Unmatched junction bases numbered 9, after V lost 2 bases and J lost 6 bases. Germline CDR1 is MNHNS and CDR2 is SASEGT. The CDR3 here is CASSETGGFGSEQYF. The CDR3 DNA reads TGTGCCAGCAGTGAAACAGGGGGTTTTGGGTCCGAGCAGTACTTC.

The chain couples TRBV15 to TRBJ1-5, with no clear D. The CDR3 contains 16 residues. Germline CDR1 LNHNV, CDR2 YYDKDF (reference sequence). V was shortened by 0 bases and J by 1 base, with 10 bases between the two germline ends. CDR3 bases: TGTGCCACCAGCAGAGATTCCGCACAGAGCAATCAGCCCCAGCATTTT. Translating it yields CATSRDSAQSNQPQHF. The whole variable domain, remainder taken from reference TRBV15 and TRBJ1-5, is DAMVIQNPRYQVTQFGKPVTLSCSQTLNHNVMYWYQQKSSQAPKLLFHYYDKDFNNEADTPDNFQSRRPNTSFCFLDIRSPGLGDTAMYLCATSRDSAQSNQPQHFGDGTRLSIL.